This T cell receptor beta chain appears in the sequencing data of a study of T cell responses to AZD1222 COVID-19 vaccine. On this clone: Its specificity is not known.

TCRdb keeps only in-frame clones here, not all; method: immunoSEQ multiplex PCR. The data show roughly 80,000 clones, 75% to 95% seen once. The CDR3 runs to 16 residues. In germline, CDR1 is LNHDA, CDR2 SQIVND (reference sequence). V was clipped by 7 bases and J by 4 bases; unmatched bases: 10. Overall study results and limits: Two AZD1222 administrations were followed by greater Spike-specific TCR breadth and depth.

The sample in question was peripheral blood, obtained on day 0 of MenACWY control vaccination. The receptor was derived from an adult in good health. V and J are TRBV19 and TRBJ2-3; 11 bases agree with TRBD2. CDR3 DNA: TGTGCCAGTACCCGGACCGGGACTAGCGGAGCAGATACGCAGTATTTT. This encodes CASTRTGTSGADTQYF.